This is a list of T cell receptor beta chains from one sample in a study of CD8+ T cells in alopecia areata. Assay used: immunoSEQ multiplex PCR; TCRdb lists only in-frame clones, some missing. In the table there are about 97,000 clones, roughly two fifths of which are singletons. The sample taken for sequencing was CD4+ T cells sorted from blood. The receptors derive from a human donor with alopecia areata. Each CDR3 is given with its conserved first and last residue. Each record gives: D gene, J gene, V gene, clone size, CDR3 DNA, CDR3 protein. D genes are given only for firm matches. Clone size is stated in some rows and not others, as once, few, many or a class when expanded.

TRBD1,TRBJ1-2,TRBV15,many,TGTGCCACCAGCAGTGACAGGGGGAGAGCGGTTGGGGGCTACACCTTC,CATSSDRGRAVGGYTF
TRBD1,TRBJ2-7,TRBV2,few,TGTGCCAGCAGGGAGACAGGGCCTACCTACGAGCAGTACTTC,CASRETGPTYEQYF
-,TRBJ1-2,TRBV2,-,TGTGCCAGCAGTGTCGACCCGGGGGTTGGTGGCTACACCTTC,CASSVDPGVGGYTF
TRBD1,TRBJ2-3,TRBV29-1,few,TGCAGCGTCCGGACAGGGTTGAATGTTGTGGATACGCAGTATTTT,CSVRTGLNVVDTQYF
TRBD2,TRBJ2-1,TRBV10-3,few,TGTGCCACCGCCGGGACTAGCGGGACCAATGAGCAGTTCTTC,CATAGTSGTNEQFF
TRBD2,TRBJ2-4,TRBV5-1,-,TGCGCCAGCAGCTTACGGTGGGGACTAGCGGCCAACATTCAGTACTTC,CASSLRWGLAANIQYF
TRBD1,TRBJ2-2,TRBV29-1,-,TGCAGCGTGGGAGGACAGGGAAATACCGGGGAGCTGTTTTTT,CSVGGQGNTGELFF
-,TRBJ2-5,TRBV28,few,TGTGCCAGCAGTTTAGGGGGGCTGCGAGAGACCCAGTACTTC,CASSLGGLRETQYF
-,TRBJ1-5,TRBV29-1,-,TGCAGCGTTGCTAATAGCAATCAGCCCCAGCATTTT,CSVANSNQPQHF
-,TRBJ2-3,TRBV29-1,-,TGCAGCGTTGAACAGGGGATAGATACGCAGTATTTT,CSVEQGIDTQYF
-,TRBJ1-4,TRBV29-1,few,TGCAGCGCCCATAATGAAAAACTGTTTTTT,CSAHNEKLFF
-,TRBJ2-7,TRBV30,-,TGTGCCTGGAGGGACCTCTCCTACGAGCAGTACTTC,CAWRDLSYEQYF
TRBD2,TRBJ2-5,TRBV29-1,-,TGCAGCGTTGATGCGGGAGTTCAAGAGACCCAGTACTTC,CSVDAGVQETQYF
-,TRBJ2-5,TRBV2,-,TGTGCCAGCAGAAACCGGGTCCAAGAGACCCAGTACTTC,CASRNRVQETQYF
TRBD1,TRBJ2-4,TRBV11-2,-,TGTGCCAGCAGCACCGTGACCGGGACAGGGTTTTTTGGCATTCAGTACTTC,CASSTVTGTGFFGIQYF
-,TRBJ1-5,TRBV7-2,few,TGTGCCAGCAGCGAGCAGGGAGGATTGAATCAGCCCCAGCATTTT,CASSEQGGLNQPQHF
-,TRBJ2-7,TRBV30,-,TGTGCCTGGAGCGGGCGAGCCGGCTACGAGCAGTACTTC,CAWSGRAGYEQYF
-,TRBJ2-5,TRBV30,-,TGTGCCTGGGACTTAGGTGGGACCCAGTACTTC,CAWDLGGTQYF
-,TRBJ1-1,TRBV29-1,-,TGCAGCGTTGGGACCGGGAGTCTGAACACTGAAGCTTTCTTT,CSVGTGSLNTEAFF
TRBD1,TRBJ2-7,TRBV19,few,TGTGCCAGTAGTCCAAGGACAGGGAGCTCCTACGAGCAGTACTTC,CASSPRTGSSYEQYF
TRBD1,TRBJ2-2,TRBV6-6,once,TGTGCCAGCAGCAGGGGGACCGGGGAGCTGTTTTTT,CASSRGTGELFF
-,TRBJ2-1,TRBV28,few,TGTGCCAGCAGACAGACTAGTTCCTACAATGAGCAGTTCTTC,CASRQTSSYNEQFF
-,TRBJ2-1,TRBV5-1,few,TGCGCCAGCAGCTGGTCGTACAATGAGCAGTTCTTC,CASSWSYNEQFF
TRBD1,TRBJ1-1,TRBV7-2,few,TGTGCCAGCAGCTCCCGGACAGGGAGTAACACTGAAGCTTTCTTT,CASSSRTGSNTEAFF
-,TRBJ1-2,TRBV5-8,few,TGTGCCAGCAGCTTGGTAACAGGCCTATACTATGGCTACACCTTC,CASSLVTGLYYGYTF
-,TRBJ2-7,TRBV30,-,TGTGCCTGGAGTGGTTACGAGCAGTACTTC,CAWSGYEQYF
-,TRBJ2-3,TRBV7-3,-,TGTGCCAGCAGCCCGTCGGGACCCACAAGCACAGATACGCAGTATTTT,CASSPSGPTSTDTQYF
TRBD2,TRBJ2-7,TRBV27,-,TGTGCCAGCAGGGCTAGCGGGAGTTACGAGCAGTACTTC,CASRASGSYEQYF
-,TRBJ2-7,TRBV30,-,TGTGCCTGGAGTTTGGGGCTGACCTCCTACGAGCAGTACTTC,CAWSLGLTSYEQYF
-,TRBJ2-4,TRBV6-5,few,TGTGCCAGCCAAACACAAAACATTCAGTACTTC,CASQTQNIQYF
TRBD2,TRBJ2-3,TRBV30,-,TGTGCCTGGAGACTAGCGGGATTCACAGATACGCAGTATTTT,CAWRLAGFTDTQYF
-,TRBJ2-7,TRBV23-1,-,TGCGCCAGCAGTCAATCGGCTGTCACAGCCCTCTCCTACGAGCAGTACTTC,CASSQSAVTALSYEQYF
TRBD1,TRBJ1-5,TRBV29-1,few,TGCAGCGCCATACAGGGGACGGGTCAGCCCCAGCATTTT,CSAIQGTGQPQHF
-,TRBJ1-1,TRBV6-5,-,TGTGCCAGCACTCACCCTGGGGGGACTGAAGCTTTCTTT,CASTHPGGTEAFF
TRBD1,TRBJ1-2,TRBV29-1,-,TGCAGCGTTATCCCGGGGACAGGGGCCTATGGCTACACCTTC,CSVIPGTGAYGYTF
-,TRBJ2-3,TRBV4-3,-,TGCGCCAGCAGCCAAGAGGGCAGTTCTAGCACAGATACGCAGTATTTT,CASSQEGSSSTDTQYF
-,TRBJ2-2,TRBV29-1,-,TGCAGCGTAGCACTCGGGTACCCTCTCGCCGGGGAGCTGTTTTTT,CSVALGYPLAGELFF
-,TRBJ1-5,TRBV30,-,TGTGCCTGGAGTGTAAGTAGCAATCAGCCCCAGCATTTT,CAWSVSSNQPQHF
-,TRBJ2-1,TRBV29-1,few,TGCAGCGTTGTGATACTAGTCTCCTACAATGAGCAGTTCTTC,CSVVILVSYNEQFF
-,TRBJ2-7,TRBV5-1,-,TGCGCCAGCAGCTTGGATACCTACGAGCAGTACTTC,CASSLDTYEQYF